This T cell receptor beta chain was sequenced for a study of HIV-infected children after antiretroviral therapy interruption. Across the whole study: Samples from the continuous-treatment group were taken at weeks 0, 48 and 150.

Treatment meaning: PENTA 11 planned treatment interruption arm or continuous ART arm. The table lists this clonotype with a few counts. Its cognate antigen is unknown. CDR3 length equals 14 residues. V was trimmed by 3 bases and J by 4 bases, leaving 13 bases between them. Looked up from germline, CDR1 is SGDLS and CDR2 is YYNGEE. Findings of the study overall: After treatment interruption started, naive CD4+ CDR3 overlap across time points dropped.

The TCR library was built from RNA with a 3' RACE protocol and unique molecular identifiers. TCRdb independently ran MiXCR on the 3' RACE reads; one entry per CDR3 protein. This sample has about 14,000 distinct CDR3 sequences, with about 3.6% found just once. This clonotype was obtained from a pool of human donors with HIV. This rearrangement joins TRBV9 to TRBJ1-2; D is undetermined. The material sequenced was CD45RO+ CD8+ T cells from PBMCs, pooled from several time points, taken from a donor given antiretroviral therapy, either interrupted or continuous. Subset noted: memory CD8+ CD45RO+ CD45RA- T cells. The CDR3: CASSAPDAPYGYTF. The CDR3 DNA reads as TGTGCCAGCAGCGCTCCGGACGCACCCTATGGCTACACCTTC.